The entry below gives a single TCR beta chain sequence along with its context. Its antigen is unidentified. Use of 60 Vbeta and 13 Jbeta primers characterized the PCR. Libraries were prepared by immunoSEQ multiplex PCR; TCRdb keeps only in-frame clonotypes and omits some of them. Counted here are 55,000 to 90,000 clones, roughly 79% occurring once; the ten biggest clones make up around 6%. This specimen comes from a study of cytomegalovirus exposure and HLA in healthy donors. The study's findings and limits: Presence/absence analyses treated sequencing depth as roughly uniform across donors.

The specimen sequenced was PBMCs. The clonotype comes from a man in his forties or fifties in good health and CMV-seronegative.

The CDR3 bases are TGTGCCAGCAGCGCGTGGGGTACGGGAGGGACCTACAATGAGCAGTTCTTC. This codes for CASSAWGTGGTYNEQFF. The chain couples TRBV9 to TRBJ2-1; 8 bases are shared with TRBD2. Germline V gene data show CDR1 as SGDLS and CDR2 as YYNGEE. The CDR3 spans 17 residues. The V segment lost 3 bases and the J segment 2 bases; nucleotides outside the gene matches: 10.